What follows are 22 T cell receptor beta chains derived from one specimen sequenced in a study of T cells in tumors and immune-related adverse events. Repertoires were generated with immunoSEQ multiplex PCR, while TCRdb's copy carries only in-frame clones and drops some. The table records 20,000 to 25,000 clones, 90% to 95% of them present only once. The sample consisted of lymph node tissue, taken from a patient treated with anti-PD-1 therapy. Source of these receptors: a female donor with metastatic renal cell carcinoma.

V is TRBV5-5 and J is TRBJ2-7; D uncertain. The CDR3 loop spans 13 amino acids. Germline CDR1 reads SGHKS; CDR2 reads YYEKEE (reference sequence). V shed 4 bases and J shed 0 bases, with 8 bases lying between them. CDR3 sequence: CASSPAASYEQYF. In DNA form, the CDR3 reads TGTGCCAGCAGCCCGGCAGCCTCCTACGAGCAGTACTTC.

Turning to this clone: The conserved phenylalanine or tryptophan normally closing the CDR3 is absent here, so this likely arose from a read error. DNA for the CDR3: TGTGCCAGCAGCGTTGGGTGGGGTCAAGCCGGCTACACCTTA. The encoded protein is CASSVGWGQAGYTL. The chain couples TRBV2 to TRBJ1-2; the D is unclear. The CDR3 consists of 14 residues. Germline CDR1 SNHLY, CDR2 FYNNEI. The V end lost 6 bases, the J end lost 8 bases, and 19 bases lay between the germline ends.

The chain links TRBV29-1 to TRBJ2-1; 12 bases map to TRBD1. V shed 6 bases, J shed 0 bases, and the junction held 9 bases outside the gene matches. The CDR3 has 17 amino acids. The V gene's germline CDR1 is SQVTM and CDR2 ANQGSEA. The CDR3 loop is CSVPGQGAAISYNEQFF. Here the CDR3 DNA reads TGCAGCGTGCCGGGACAGGGGGCTGCCATCTCCTACAATGAGCAGTTCTTC.

Of note for this clone: Germline and junction disagree at one end, which may indicate a read error. The chain employs TRBV19 and TRBJ1-5, with no clear D. The CDR3 is 14 amino acids. Germline V CDR1 and CDR2: LNHDA, SQIVND (reference sequence). In DNA, the CDR3 is TGTGCCAGTAGAATAGCCGACAATGAACAGCCCCAGCATTTT. It codes for CASRIADNEQPQHF.

The rearrangement uses TRBV30 and TRBJ2-3; TRBD1 matches 9 bases. V dropped 0 bases and J dropped 8; count of bases not matched to a gene: 9. The CDR3 has 15 residues. Germline CDR1 is GTSNPN and CDR2 is SVGIG (reference sequence). CDR3 nucleotides: TGTGCCTGGAGTGTAAGGGACAGGGAAGGGGGTACGCAGTATTTT. Translated: CAWSVRDREGGTQYF.

This clone has just one count. The V call is TRBV11-3, the J call TRBJ2-3; D could derive from TRBD1 or TRBD2 (5 bases each). The V gene lost 2 bases and the J gene lost 2 bases, with 14 bases spanning the gap. This CDR3 region has 16 residues. The V gene's germline CDR1 is SGHNT and CDR2 YENEEA. The CDR3 loop is CASSLSDGANTDTQYF. The CDR3, as DNA: TGTGCCAGCAGCTTATCGGACGGGGCAAACACAGATACGCAGTATTTT.

The chain couples TRBV2 to TRBJ2-2; D call uncertain. Germline CDR1 and CDR2: SNHLY and FYNNEI. Between the trimmed V and J ends, which lost 2 bases and 6 bases, there was a span of 4 bases. CDR3 length: 12 amino acids. The CDR3 sequence: CASSETSGELFF. Written as DNA, the CDR3 is TGTGCCAGCAGTGAAACTTCCGGGGAGCTGTTTTTT.

The chain joins TRBV5-1 to TRBJ2-3, with D perhaps TRBD2 (7 bases). The CDR3 contains 16 residues. Trimming stripped 4 bases from V and 2 bases from J, with 17 bases between. Germline V gene data show CDR1 as SGHRS and CDR2 as YFSETQ. The CDR3: CASSKGRGTPTDTQYF. The CDR3 DNA follows: TGCGCCAGCAGCAAGGGGAGGGGGACTCCCACAGATACGCAGTATTTT.

The sample holds one count of this clone. V is TRBV5-1 and J is TRBJ2-7; D remains unclear. Trimming cost V 0 bases and J 4 bases, with 5 bases left between them. The CDR3 has 12 amino acids. Germline V gene data show CDR1 as SGHRS and CDR2 as YFSETQ. CDR3 sequence (DNA): TGCGCCAGCAGCTTGGACCATTACGAGCAGTACTTC. Amino acids: CASSLDHYEQYF. The full variable domain, with the rest looked up from reference TRBV5-1 and TRBJ2-7, is KAGVTQTPRYLIKTRGQQVTLSCSPISGHRSVSWYQQTPGQGLQFLFEYFSETQRNKGNFPGRFSGRQFSNSRSEMNVSTLELGDSALYLCASSLDHYEQYFGPGTRLTVT.

This clone was detected only a few times. This chain uses TRBV11-2 with TRBJ2-5; D gene unclear. Trimming shortened V by 2 bases and J by 1 base, and 11 bases separated the two germline ends. Germline V lookup: CDR1 SGHAT, CDR2 FQNNGV. CDR3 length equals 15 residues. The CDR3 reads CASSLSAGRQETQYF. The CDR3 nucleotides read TGTGCCAGCAGCTTATCGGCAGGCCGCCAAGAGACCCAGTACTTC.

This sequence joins TRBV2 and TRBJ2-5, with 7 bases fitting TRBD1. There are 14 residues in the CDR3. J gave up 3 bases and V 5 bases, and 6 bases lay outside the gene matches. Germline assignment: CDR1 SNHLY and CDR2 FYNNEI. The CDR3 DNA follows: TGTGCCAGCAGTCTTTCGGGACAGAAAGAGACCCAGTACTTC. Translating it yields CASSLSGQKETQYF. The variable domain in full, with the rest retrieved from reference TRBV2 and TRBJ2-5, is EPEVTQTPSHQVTQMGQEVILRCVPISNHLYFYWYRQILGQKVEFLVSFYNNEISEKSEIFDDQFSVERPDGSNFTLKIRSTKLEDSAMYFCASSLSGQKETQYFGPGTRLLVL.

V usage is TRBV4-2 and J usage is TRBJ1-2, with D unresolved. Looked up from germline, CDR1 is LGHNA and CDR2 is YNFKEQ. The V end was cut by 0 bases, the J end by 2 bases, with 19 bases between. The CDR3 is made up of 18 amino acids. The CDR3 protein is CASSQDRSGSSLNYGYTF. CDR3 bases: TGTGCCAGCAGCCAAGATCGCAGCGGGAGCAGTCTGAACTATGGCTACACCTTC.

V and J are TRBV9 and TRBJ1-2, with 7 bases lining up with TRBD1. Germline V gives CDR1 SGDLS, CDR2 YYNGEE. The CDR3 extends over 18 amino acids. Germline trimming cut 0 bases from V and 2 bases from J; bases unmatched to any gene: 13. CDR3 sequence reads: CASSVAIRTGTDNYGYTF. Written as DNA, the CDR3 is TGTGCCAGCAGCGTAGCTATTCGAACCGGGACAGACAACTATGGCTACACCTTC.

V and J are TRBV7-2 and TRBJ1-1; D gene ambiguous. V was cut by 6 bases and J by 3 bases, with 17 bases left in between. This CDR3 contains 15 residues. The germline V gene encodes CDR1 SGHTA and CDR2 FQGNSA. CDR3 DNA sequence: TGTGCCAGCAGTCCCAGATCGGTGACTCACACTGAAGCTTTCTTT. This gives the protein CASSPRSVTHTEAFF.

This clone was picked up a small number of times. The gene calls are TRBV5-4 and TRBJ2-3; D gene uncertain. Trimming took 3 bases from V and 10 from J, leaving 12 bases between them. From germline, CDR1 is SGHNT and CDR2 YYREEE (reference sequence). This CDR3 is built from 12 residues. This CDR3 reads CASSSQGRAQYF. Written as DNA, the CDR3 is TGTGCCAGCAGCTCCCAAGGTAGGGCGCAGTATTTT.

CDR3 region: CASSQDVQLNTEAFF. DNA of the CDR3: TGTGCCAGCAGCCAAGATGTCCAGCTGAACACTGAAGCTTTCTTT. V usage is TRBV4-2 and J usage is TRBJ1-1; D gene unclear. Trimming removed 0 bases from V and 0 bases from J, with 8 bases in between. The CDR3 contains 15 residues. Germline V gene sequence: CDR1 LGHNA, CDR2 YNFKEQ.

This clone appeared a few times. This sequence joins TRBV5-1 and TRBJ2-5; D uncertain. Germline V CDR1 and CDR2: SGHRS, YFSETQ. V lost 0 bases to trimming and J lost 4 bases, with 13 bases between them. This CDR3 region has 15 residues. The CDR3 loop reads CASSLGLGLGETQYF. The CDR3 DNA follows: TGCGCCAGCAGCTTGGGGCTAGGGTTGGGAGAGACCCAGTACTTC.

This chain connects TRBV7-2 to TRBJ2-5, with 7 bases aligning to TRBD1. The CDR3 has 15 residues. Looked up from germline, CDR1 is SGHTA and CDR2 is FQGNSA. The V gene end was trimmed by 5 bases and the J gene end by 5 bases; junction bases not matched to a gene: 11. Here the CDR3 reads CASSRDRVSFETQYF. In DNA, the CDR3 is TGTGCCAGCAGCCGTGACAGGGTTTCCTTCGAGACCCAGTACTTC.

With regard to this clone: The junction differs from germline at one of its ends, possibly a read error. The V call is TRBV11-3, the J call TRBJ2-5; D unresolved. The germline V gene encodes CDR1 SGHNT and CDR2 YENEEA. The CDR3 consists of 14 residues. CDR3 region: CASSLRRDQETQYF. Here the CDR3 DNA reads TGTGCAAGCAGCTTAAGACGGGACCAAGAGACCCAGTACTTC.

The chain carries TRBV5-1 and TRBJ1-4; D gene ambiguous. This CDR3 contains 14 residues. Deletions cut 2 bases from V and 6 bases from J, with 11 bases between. Germline V gene lookup returns CDR1 SGHRS and CDR2 YFSETQ. CDR3: CASSFGSLDEKLFF. The CDR3 nucleotides read TGCGCCAGCAGCTTCGGGTCGCTTGATGAAAAACTGTTTTTT.

The chain employs TRBV6-4 and TRBJ2-2; 7 bases align to TRBD1. V shed 4 bases, J shed 6 bases, and the junction held 2 bases outside the gene matches. CDR3 length equals 13 residues. Germline-derived CDR1 and CDR2 are MRHNA and SNTAGT. For the CDR3, the DNA is TGTGCCAGCAGTGGACAGGGCGCCGGGGAGCTGTTTTTT. This translates into CASSGQGAGELFF.

The gene calls are TRBV4-3 and TRBJ2-3; TRBD2 agrees at 8 bases. Germline trimming cut 4 bases from V and 2 bases from J; bases unmatched to any gene: 5. Germline V CDR1 and CDR2: LGHNA, YSLEER. The CDR3 runs to 15 residues. CDR3 sequence reads: CASSPVAGNTDTQYF. The DNA of the CDR3 is TGCGCCAGCAGCCCGGTAGCGGGGAACACAGATACGCAGTATTTT.